A single sample gave rise to the 9 T cell receptor beta chains below, sequenced in a study of blood T cell repertoires in COVID-19. Clones were read by immunoSEQ multiplex PCR, and TCRdb kept only the in-frame ones, dropping some. The repertoire holds 120,000 or so clones, 70% to 85% seen once, with 15% to 20% in the top ten. Sequenced sample: peripheral blood. Source of these receptors: a woman aged 50 to 60 with acute or convalescent COVID-19.

The chain carries TRBV27 and TRBJ2-7; a possible D gene is TRBD1 (6 bases). Per the germline V gene, CDR1 is MNHEY and CDR2 is SMNVEV (reference sequence). The ends were cut back, 6 bases at V and 6 bases at J, with 21 bases in the middle. The CDR3 contains 15 residues. The CDR3: CASRITGTYFGEQYF. CDR3 DNA: TGTGCCAGCAGAATTACAGGGACATACTTTGGCGAGCAGTACTTC.

J is TRBJ1-5 and V is TRBV29-1, with 8 bases lining up with TRBD1. V lost 6 bases to trimming and J lost 0 bases; unmatched junction nucleotides: 7. The CDR3 has 15 amino acids. Germline values: CDR1 SQVTM, CDR2 ANQGSEA. This CDR3 reads CSVKTGANSNQPQHF. CDR3 nucleotides: TGCAGCGTGAAGACAGGGGCGAATAGCAATCAGCCCCAGCATTTT.

This chain uses TRBV28 with TRBJ2-7; a weak D match, TRBD1 (5 bases). Trimming removed 3 bases from V and 3 bases from J, with 18 bases in between. Germline V gives CDR1 MDHEN, CDR2 SYDVKM. The CDR3 covers 16 residues. The CDR3 DNA sequence: TGTGCCAGCAGTTTGGCTGGGGCAGCATCCTTCTACGAGCAGTACTTC. It specifies CASSLAGAASFYEQYF.

This chain joins TRBV30 and TRBJ2-2; D may be TRBD2 (5 bases). The CDR3 has 13 residues. Between the trimmed V and J ends, which lost 2 bases and 6 bases, there was a span of 10 bases. The germline CDR1 and CDR2 sequences are GTSNPN and SVGIG (reference sequence). Here the CDR3 DNA reads TGTGCCTGGAGTCGAGGGTTGGCCGGGGAGCTGTTTTTT. Translating it yields CAWSRGLAGELFF.

The genes are TRBV18 and TRBJ1-6, with a weak D call TRBD1 (6 bases). The germline CDR1 and CDR2 sequences are KGHSH and LQKENI. The V end was cut by 3 bases, the J end by 6 bases, with 15 bases between. This CDR3 is 16 amino acids long. The chain's CDR3 is CASSPSHREVNSPLHF. For the CDR3, the DNA is TGTGCCAGCTCACCCTCCCACAGGGAAGTTAATTCACCCCTCCACTTT.

The chain joins TRBV30 to TRBJ1-2, with unresolved D. This CDR3 spans 13 amino acids. From germline, CDR1 is GTSNPN and CDR2 SVGIG (reference sequence). V was pared by 4 bases and J by 2 bases, with 11 bases between. This CDR3 reads CAWMGRLNYGYTF. DNA of the CDR3: TGTGCCTGGATGGGCAGGCTAAACTATGGCTACACCTTC.

The chain recombines TRBV14 with TRBJ2-3, with D possibly matching TRBD2 (7 bases). This CDR3 region has 18 residues. Per the germline V gene, CDR1 is SGHDN and CDR2 is FVKESK. The V end lost 1 base, the J end lost 1 base, and 18 bases lay between the germline ends. The CDR3 sequence is CASSQAKSWGGGTDTQYF. The CDR3 DNA is TGTGCCAGCAGCCAAGCGAAAAGTTGGGGGGGCGGCACAGATACGCAGTATTTT.

V usage is TRBV7-3 and J usage is TRBJ1-1; 7 bases line up with TRBD1. The germline gives CDR1 SGHTA, CDR2 FQGTGA. The V gene end was trimmed by 5 bases and the J gene end by 11 bases; junction bases not matched to a gene: 8. The CDR3 is 12 residues long. The CDR3 reads CASSNRQGRAFF. The CDR3 nucleotides read TGTGCCAGCAGCAACCGACAGGGAAGGGCTTTCTTT.

This chain connects TRBV12-5 to TRBJ1-5; D may be TRBD1 (6 bases). The CDR3 runs to 15 residues. Trimming removed 2 bases at V and 1 base at J, with 9 bases between. The germline gives CDR1 LGHNT, CDR2 FRNRAP. The CDR3 DNA reads TGTGCTAGTGGTTTGTGGCAGGGGAGCAATCAGCCCCAGCATTTT. Its translation is CASGLWQGSNQPQHF.